This T cell receptor (beta chain) appears in the sequencing data of a study of radiotherapy plus CTLA-4 blockade in lung cancer. A remark on this clone: Its antigen is unknown.

Whole-study results and caveats: Tumor-derived TCR clones expanded in blood after radiotherapy plus ipilimumab.

This table comes from immunoSEQ multiplex PCR, and its TCRdb copy is limited to in-frame clones, with some not included. The table has about 120,000 clones, around 75% seen once. V was pared by 8 bases and J by 5 bases, with 9 bases of the junction left unmatched. Germline V gene lookup returns CDR1 MNHNY and CDR2 SVGAGI (reference sequence). The CDR3 is 13 residues long. This clonotype originated in a human donor with non-small cell lung cancer who had a partial response to radiotherapy plus ipilimumab. Source: peripheral blood, taken from a patient treated with radiotherapy plus ipilimumab. The chain is built from TRBV6-6 and TRBJ2-7; TRBD2 agrees at 7 bases. CDR3 in amino acids: CASSIGGSDEQYV. The CDR3 region has the DNA TGTGCCAGCTCTATAGGCGGGAGCGACGAGCAGTACGTC.